These 26 T cell receptor beta chains originate from one sample sequenced in a study of T cells after posttransplantation cyclophosphamide. A marrow graft followed busulfan-fludarabine conditioning, with cyclophosphamide on days +3 and +4. TCRdb's table, derived via immunoSEQ multiplex PCR, lists solely in-frame clones and lacks some. The sample holds 10,000 or so clones, approximately 80% seen once. The sample here was PBMCs, taken around 2,000 days after allogeneic stem cell transplant with posttransplant cyclophosphamide. These receptor sequences come from a female patient in her fifties or sixties who received an allogeneic stem cell transplant from a related donor, was CMV-positive, and had no GVHD. Some T cells may be provided by the graft donor.

This sequence joins TRBV28 and TRBJ1-2; 9 bases are a match to TRBD1. Germline CDR1 is MDHEN and CDR2 is SYDVKM. The CDR3 is 13 residues long. V lost 6 bases to trimming and J lost 5 bases; unmatched junction nucleotides: 4. The CDR3 sequence: CASSPTGGYGYTF. CDR3 coding DNA: TGTGCCAGCAGCCCGACAGGGGGTTATGGCTACACCTTC.

This clone is a singleton in its sample. The chain links TRBV10-3 to TRBJ2-4; 7 nucleotides match TRBD1. CDR3 size: 15 residues. V was clipped by 0 bases and J by 8 bases; unmatched bases: 7. CDR1 ENHRY and CDR2 SYGVKD come from the germline V gene. CDR3 in amino acids: CAISESHRGEDIQYF. DNA for the CDR3: TGTGCCATCAGTGAGTCTCACAGGGGAGAGGACATTCAGTACTTC.

The rearrangement links TRBV10-3 to TRBJ1-1; D gene uncertain. Germline V gives CDR1 ENHRY, CDR2 SYGVKD. This CDR3 has 15 residues. Trimming took off 0 bases at V and 2 bases at J, with 10 bases between the two ends. CDR3: CAISESAADNTEAFF. As DNA, the CDR3 is TGTGCCATCAGTGAGTCTGCGGCAGATAACACTGAAGCTTTCTTT.

This sequence joins TRBV4-1 and TRBJ1-2; a possible D gene is TRBD1 (6 bases). The V end was cut by 1 base, the J end by 7 bases, with 13 bases between. The germline V gene has CDR1 MGHRA and CDR2 YSYEKL. This CDR3 comprises 14 residues. The CDR3 here is CASSQVGGAVGYTF. The CDR3 DNA follows: TGCGCCAGCAGCCAAGTCGGGGGGGCGGTTGGCTACACCTTC.

This clone was counted only a few times. The CDR3 DNA reads as TGTGCCAGCAGCTTAAGCGGGGTTAACACCGGGGAGCTGTTTTTT. It encodes CASSLSGVNTGELFF. The chain recombines TRBV13 with TRBJ2-2, with 7 nucleotides matching TRBD2. In germline, CDR1 is PRHDT, CDR2 FYEKMQ (reference sequence). This CDR3 has 15 amino acids. With 2 bases clipped from V and 2 bases from J, the junction kept 2 bases outside the gene matches.

The gene calls are TRBV2 and TRBJ2-1, with TRBD2 matching 10 bases. Germline trimming cut 2 bases from V and 3 bases from J; bases unmatched to any gene: 1. The CDR3 loop spans 15 amino acids. CDR1 and CDR2 (germline): SNHLY, FYNNEI. The CDR3 nucleotides read TGTGCCAGCAGTGAACTAGCGGGAGACTACAATGAGCAGTTCTTC. Its translation: CASSELAGDYNEQFF.

V is TRBV29-1 and J is TRBJ2-3; D is possibly TRBD1 (5 bases). V shed 4 bases and J shed 1 base, with 9 bases lying between them. The CDR3 sequence is 13 residues long. Germline V gene sequence: CDR1 SQVTM, CDR2 ANQGSEA. CDR3 region: CSVGEGGTDTQYF. Written as DNA, the CDR3 is TGCAGCGTTGGGGAAGGGGGCACAGATACGCAGTATTTT.

The chain links TRBV5-1 to TRBJ1-1; D remains unclear. V was pared by 0 bases and J by 5 bases, with 11 bases between. The CDR3 loop spans 14 amino acids. Germline CDR1 SGHRS, CDR2 YFSETQ. The CDR3 loop is CASSLANGPTEAFF. The CDR3 DNA reads TGCGCCAGCAGCTTGGCCAATGGGCCGACTGAAGCTTTCTTT.

The chain joins TRBV4-1 to TRBJ2-2, with D tentatively TRBD2 (6 bases). Trimming cost V 3 bases and J 1 base, with 9 bases left between them. Germline values: CDR1 MGHRA, CDR2 YSYEKL. CDR3 length equals 15 residues. This chain's CDR3 is CASSHSGGNTGELFF. CDR3 nucleotide sequence: TGCGCCAGCAGCCATTCCGGGGGGAACACCGGGGAGCTGTTTTTT.

The CDR3 DNA follows: TGTGCCAGCAGCCAAGTAAGGCGGGAATCCTTCCATGAGCAGTTCTTC. As protein: CASSQVRRESFHEQFF. This chain uses TRBV4-2 with TRBJ2-1, with D perhaps TRBD2 (6 bases). Germline V gene data show CDR1 as LGHNA and CDR2 as YNFKEQ. This CDR3 has 16 amino acids. V shed 1 base and J shed 8 bases, with 18 bases lying between them.

CDR3 DNA: TGTGCCAGCAGCTACCAATATGGTAGGGGGGGCTACGAGCAGTACTTC. As protein: CASSYQYGRGGYEQYF. The chain uses TRBV7-2 and TRBJ2-7; D possibly corresponds to TRBD2 (7 bases). This CDR3 is built from 16 residues. The V gene's germline CDR1 is SGHTA and CDR2 FQGNSA. Trimming shortened V by 4 bases and J by 3 bases, and 19 bases separated the two germline ends.

In nucleotides, the CDR3 is TGTGCCAGCAGCGTAGAGCGGTTTTCCGAGCAGTACTTC. Its protein is CASSVERFSEQYF. This rearrangement joins TRBV9 to TRBJ2-7; perhaps TRBD2 as D (5 bases). The germline V gene encodes CDR1 SGDLS and CDR2 YYNGEE. V lost 0 bases and J lost 6, with 10 bases in between. The CDR3 loop spans 13 amino acids.

This clone appeared a few times. The chain recombines TRBV19 with TRBJ1-1, with a tentative D call TRBD1 (6 bases). Germline CDR1 LNHDA, CDR2 SQIVND (reference sequence). The V end lost 7 bases, the J end lost 3 bases, and 15 bases lay between the germline ends. The CDR3 runs 14 residues. CDR3 coding DNA: TGTGCCAGTACCCCACAGGGTAGGTACACTGAAGCTTTCTTT. It yields the protein CASTPQGRYTEAFF.

CDR3 loop: CASSDSIDYNEQFF. The CDR3 DNA reads TGTGCCAGCAGTGACTCGATAGACTACAATGAGCAGTTCTTC. The chain couples TRBV6-4 to TRBJ2-1; D not certain. The CDR3 runs 14 residues. Germline CDR1 reads MRHNA; CDR2 reads SNTAGT. V was pared by 0 bases and J by 3 bases, with 6 bases between.

The chain uses TRBV30 and TRBJ2-1, with D possibly matching TRBD2 (7 bases). CDR1 is GTSNPN and CDR2 is SVGIG in the germline V gene (reference sequence). The V and J ends lost 1 base and 8 bases respectively, with 9 bases between them. This CDR3 is 12 amino acids long. Here the CDR3 DNA reads TGTGCCTGGAGTGGGGGGGGGCATGAGCAGTTCTTC. This encodes CAWSGGGHEQFF.

This clone was picked up a small number of times. This chain joins TRBV25-1 and TRBJ2-5; 8 bases agree with TRBD2. After removal of 1 base from V and 0 bases from J, the junction contained 4 bases not matched to a gene. Germline lookup yields CDR1 MGHDK and CDR2 SYGVNS. This CDR3 comprises 16 residues. The chain's CDR3 is CASSESGGVHQETQYF. CDR3 coding DNA: TGTGCCAGCAGTGAATCGGGGGGGGTTCACCAAGAGACCCAGTACTTC.

The chain couples TRBV29-1 to TRBJ1-1; a possible D gene is TRBD1 (6 bases). Trimming removed 3 bases from V and 4 bases from J, with 18 bases in between. The V gene's germline CDR1 is SQVTM and CDR2 ANQGSEA. The CDR3 has 15 residues. The CDR3 nucleotides read TGCAGCGTTGATGGGGGGGGCGGAAGTGGCACTGAAGCTTTCTTT. Protein product: CSVDGGGGSGTEAFF.

J is TRBJ2-2 and V is TRBV18; D possibly corresponds to TRBD1 (6 bases). Trimming took 6 bases from V and 5 from J, leaving 13 bases between them. The CDR3 is 14 amino acids. Germline V gene lookup returns CDR1 KGHSH and CDR2 LQKENI. CDR3: CASSWTDLTGELFF. In DNA form, the CDR3 reads TGTGCCAGCTCCTGGACAGACCTGACCGGGGAGCTGTTTTTT.

This chain joins TRBV5-1 and TRBJ1-2; the D gene is possibly TRBD1 (5 bases). The CDR3 contains 15 residues. V lost 1 base and J 5 bases, leaving 15 bases between the germline ends. Germline V lookup: CDR1 SGHRS, CDR2 YFSETQ. CDR3 sequence (DNA): TGCGCCAGCAGCTTGTTGGGTAACAGGTATTATGGCTACACCTTC. This codes for CASSLLGNRYYGYTF.

This chain uses TRBV7-3 with TRBJ2-1, with 10 positions matching TRBD2. This CDR3 has 15 amino acids. V shed 3 bases, J shed 6 bases, and the junction held 5 bases outside the gene matches. Germline V gene data show CDR1 as SGHTA and CDR2 as FQGTGA. CDR3 sequence reads: CASSFTLAGFNEQFF. CDR3 sequence (DNA): TGTGCCAGCAGCTTCACACTAGCGGGATTCAATGAGCAGTTCTTC. Full variable domain (outside the CDR3, taken from reference TRBV7-3 and TRBJ2-1): GAGVSQTPSNKVTEKGKYVELRCDPISGHTALYWYRQSLGQGPEFLIYFQGTGAADDSGLPNDRFFAVRPEGSVSTLKIQRTERGDSAVYLCASSFTLAGFNEQFFGPGTRLTVL.

V usage is TRBV6-5 and J usage is TRBJ2-7, with D possibly TRBD2 on 5 matching bases. Germline V lookup: CDR1 MNHEY, CDR2 SVGAGI. The V and J ends lost 3 bases and 0 bases respectively, with 15 bases between them. The CDR3 has 16 residues. The DNA of the CDR3 is TGTGCCAGCAGTTATTACTTTGGGAGCGGCTCCTACGAGCAGTACTTC. This sequence encodes CASSYYFGSGSYEQYF.

In its sample, this clone was seen a few times. The gene calls are TRBV11-2 and TRBJ1-4, with 7 bases identical to TRBD1. This CDR3 is 16 amino acids long. Germline loops: CDR1 SGHAT, CDR2 FQNNGV. The trim removed 3 bases at V and 8 bases at J, leaving 12 bases unmatched. CDR3 protein: CASSLGTATLREKLFF. CDR3 sequence (DNA): TGTGCCAGCAGCTTGGGGACAGCCACCCTAAGGGAAAAACTGTTTTTT.

The chain combines TRBV5-5 with TRBJ1-1, with a tentative D call TRBD1 (6 bases). Germline V lookup: CDR1 SGHKS, CDR2 YYEKEE (reference sequence). The ends were cut back, 4 bases at V and 1 base at J, with 11 bases in the middle. The CDR3 extends over 14 amino acids. The CDR3 reads CASSMDSQNTEAFF. In DNA form, the CDR3 reads TGTGCCAGCAGCATGGACAGCCAGAACACTGAAGCTTTCTTT.

The chain couples TRBV5-1 to TRBJ1-2, with D unclear. The CDR3 totals 14 residues. Per germline, CDR1 SGHRS and CDR2 YFSETQ. The V end lost 0 bases, the J end lost 2 bases, and 8 bases lay between the germline ends. In DNA, the CDR3 is TGCGCCAGCAGCTTGGGCACAGCCAACTATGGCTACACCTTC. It specifies CASSLGTANYGYTF.

For the CDR3, the DNA is TGTGCCAGCAACCTCGGACTAGCGGCCCAGGAGACCCAGTACTTC. Translated: CASNLGLAAQETQYF. The rearrangement uses TRBV13 and TRBJ2-5, with 10 bases matching TRBD2. CDR3 length: 15 residues. The germline V gene has CDR1 PRHDT and CDR2 FYEKMQ (reference sequence). Trimming cost V 7 bases and J 5 bases; bases outside gene matches: 10.

The CDR3 here is CSVVETVNTEAFF. The CDR3, as DNA: TGCAGCGTCGTCGAGACAGTGAACACTGAAGCTTTCTTT. The V gene is TRBV29-1, the J gene TRBJ1-1; D may be TRBD1 (5 bases). Trimming stripped 6 bases from V and 0 bases from J, with 11 bases between. CDR3 length: 13 residues. The germline gives CDR1 SQVTM, CDR2 ANQGSEA. Based on the CDR3 plus reference TRBV29-1 and TRBJ1-1, the full variable domain is SAVISQKPSRDICQRGTSLTIQCQVDSQVTMMFWYRQQPGQSLTLIATANQGSEATYESGFVIDKFPISRPNLTFSTLTVSNMSPEDSSIYLCSVVETVNTEAFFGQGTRLTVV.